This TCR beta chain originates from a study of CD8 T cells in Susac syndrome (dated by TCRdb to about 2019). With regard to the full study: Whether CD8+ T cell activation and differentiation in Susac syndrome was antigen driven was tested using repertoire sequencing. CD8+ T cell repertoire clonality was compared between about a dozen healthy donors, approximately 14 Susac syndrome patients and 15 multiple sclerosis patients. What the work shows at the level of the full study, not this receptor alone: The TCR sequencing and HLA analysis was acknowledged to have included a relatively small number of individuals.

RNA was extracted with the RNeasy kit and roughly 0.5 to 1 ug was reverse transcribed using random hexamers. TCR beta CDR3 regions were amplified with the immunoSEQ multiplex PCR assay covering 54 Vbeta and 13 Jbeta segments. PCR amplification bias was corrected using a synthetic template baseline for primer optimization and computational correction. In the original analysis: Reads were assigned to V, D and J genes according to IMGT and analyzed in immunoSEQ Analyzer, with only productive sequences retained. Clonality was calculated as one minus the Shannon entropy normalized by log2 of the number of productive unique sequences. Public and private clones were assessed among the 100 most prevalent clones of each patient and control. Clones were defined as Susac-specific if absent from the healthy and MS cohorts, from 1052 published viral clones and from other ImmuneACCESS disease sequences. The public sequencing data were trimmed at Q25 with fastp and processed into clonotypes with MiXCR by TCRdb, which kept only in-frame beta chains. Rows with a matching CDR3 protein are joined into one entry that keeps the most common DNA and genes. The authors' filters were not applied to this entry. The sample table records some 300,000 distinct CDR3 sequences; about 82% of these occur just once. The ten largest clones represent around 0.2% of the sample.

Worth noting for this clonotype: Its antigen is still unknown. The record has no base qualities; no much larger clone is one base away.

High-throughput TCR beta sequencing profiled peripheral blood CD8+ and CD4+ T cells from healthy donors, Susac syndrome patients and multiple sclerosis patients. The multiple sclerosis controls were treatment-naive patients whose relapsing-remitting disease, either stable or active, fulfilled the revised McDonald criteria. Bulk CD8+ and CD4+ T cells were purified by magnetic negative isolation, whereas CD8+ TEMRA cells were enriched by FACS. Blood was collected in EDTA tubes and processed within 24 hours, with PBMCs isolated through density gradient centrifugation. PBMCs destined for TCR sequencing were cryopreserved in liquid nitrogen and later thawed in a 37 °C water bath. The sorted or isolated CD4+, CD8+ and CD8+ TEMRA cells reached a purity of at least 90%. V is cut by 0 bases and J by 5 bases, and the space between the germline ends is 9 bases. CDR1 is given as MNHEY and CDR2 as SMNVEV, both from the germline V gene (reference sequence). Reading from cysteine to phenylalanine, the CDR3 counts 14 amino acids. Of the read, only the CDR3 DNA is kept; its 42 bases are in frame from base 1.

The chain is made from TRBV27 and TRBJ2-3; perhaps TRBD2 is the D gene, with 5 bases matching. Specimen: CD8+ T cells from PBMCs. The TCR was taken from a human donor with multiple sclerosis. The CDR3 region: CASSLSTSGDTQYF. The DNA reads TGTGCCAGCAGTTTATCGACCAGCGGAGATACGCAGTATTTT.